This T cell receptor beta chain was sequenced for a study of T-cell memory formation after mild COVID-19. On the study more broadly: Each donor largely had its own TCR clusters.

MiXCR, run by TCRdb on the 5' RACE reads, gives a single entry per CDR3 protein. Seen here are about 150,000 distinct CDR3 sequences, roughly 15% observed once, and the top ten hold roughly an eighth. Broader study findings: Memory sampled before infection contained some responding clones, suggesting cross-reactive memory joined. From day 15 to 85, contracting clones were balanced between CD4 and CD8, whereas later expanders leaned toward CD4+. The authors left the SARS-CoV-2 specificity of second-wave clones peaking on day 37 unconfirmed.

Trimming removed 1 base from V and 4 bases from J, with 17 bases in between. Germline lookup yields CDR1 SEHNR and CDR2 FQNEAQ (reference sequence). This CDR3 spans 16 amino acids. Concerning this clonotype itself: Antigen specificity is unknown.

The sample was PBMCs or a T cell subset sorted from them (not recorded which). This TCR was recovered from an adult woman who had mild COVID-19 (a few samples of this study predate the infection). Cell type and time point are not known. V gene TRBV7-9 combines with J gene TRBJ2-7; the D gene is possibly TRBD1 (7 bases). The CDR3, as DNA: TGTGCCAGCAGCTTAGGGTCGTCAGGGGGGCGTTACGAGCAGTACTTC. Encoded protein: CASSLGSSGGRYEQYF.